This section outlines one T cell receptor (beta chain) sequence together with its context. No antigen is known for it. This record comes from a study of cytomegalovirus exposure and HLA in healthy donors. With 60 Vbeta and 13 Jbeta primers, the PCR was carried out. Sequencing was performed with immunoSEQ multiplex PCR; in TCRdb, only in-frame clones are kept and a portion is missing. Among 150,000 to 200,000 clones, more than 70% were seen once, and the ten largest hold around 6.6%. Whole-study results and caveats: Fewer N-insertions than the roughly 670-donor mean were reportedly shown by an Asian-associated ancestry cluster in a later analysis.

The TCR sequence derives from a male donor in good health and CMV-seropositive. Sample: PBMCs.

The CDR3 DNA sequence: TGTGCCAGCAGGGAGAACAGGGGTCTTGGCTATGGCTACACCTTC. Amino acids: CASRENRGLGYGYTF. The chain recombines TRBV27 with TRBJ1-2; TRBD1 aligns across 7 bases. The CDR3 has 15 amino acids. The germline V gene has CDR1 MNHEY and CDR2 SMNVEV (reference sequence). Trimming cost V 6 bases and J 4 bases; bases outside gene matches: 11.